In its sample, the clone carrying this TCR beta chain was seen a few times. What it binds is not known. This sample was taken from a study of T-cell memory formation after mild COVID-19. General study points: Proof of SARS-CoV-2 specificity was absent for the second-wave clones that crested on day 37.

The CDR3 sequence is 13 residues long. V lost 2 bases, J lost 2 bases, and 7 bases lay in between. One entry per CDR3 protein results from TCRdb running MiXCR on the 5' RACE reads. The sample carries more than 400,000 distinct CDR3 sequences, over 15% recorded once. The TCR comes from an adult woman who had mild COVID-19 (a few samples of this study predate the infection). Cell type and time point are not known. Specimen: PBMCs or a T cell subset sorted from them (not recorded which). The rearrangement links TRBV12-3 or TRBV12-4 to TRBJ2-7; D is unresolved. The CDR3 nucleotides read TGTGCCAGCAGTTTAAGGCAGCCCTACGAGCAGTACTTC. As protein: CASSLRQPYEQYF.